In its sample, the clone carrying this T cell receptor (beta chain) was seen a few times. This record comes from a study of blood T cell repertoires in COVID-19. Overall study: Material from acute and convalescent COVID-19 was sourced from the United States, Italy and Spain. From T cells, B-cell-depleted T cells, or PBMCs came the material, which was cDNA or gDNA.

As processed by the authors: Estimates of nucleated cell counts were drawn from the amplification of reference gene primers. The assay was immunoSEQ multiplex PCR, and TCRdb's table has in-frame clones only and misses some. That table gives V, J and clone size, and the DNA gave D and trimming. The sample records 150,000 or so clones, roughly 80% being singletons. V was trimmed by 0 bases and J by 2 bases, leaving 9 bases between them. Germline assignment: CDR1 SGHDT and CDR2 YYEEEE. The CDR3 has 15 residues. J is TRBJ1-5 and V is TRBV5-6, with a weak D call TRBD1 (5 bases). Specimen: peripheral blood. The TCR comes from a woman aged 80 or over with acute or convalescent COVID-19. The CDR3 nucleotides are TGTGCCAGCAGCTTGGACGGGGGGGGCAATCAGCCCCAGCATTTT. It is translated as CASSLDGGGNQPQHF.